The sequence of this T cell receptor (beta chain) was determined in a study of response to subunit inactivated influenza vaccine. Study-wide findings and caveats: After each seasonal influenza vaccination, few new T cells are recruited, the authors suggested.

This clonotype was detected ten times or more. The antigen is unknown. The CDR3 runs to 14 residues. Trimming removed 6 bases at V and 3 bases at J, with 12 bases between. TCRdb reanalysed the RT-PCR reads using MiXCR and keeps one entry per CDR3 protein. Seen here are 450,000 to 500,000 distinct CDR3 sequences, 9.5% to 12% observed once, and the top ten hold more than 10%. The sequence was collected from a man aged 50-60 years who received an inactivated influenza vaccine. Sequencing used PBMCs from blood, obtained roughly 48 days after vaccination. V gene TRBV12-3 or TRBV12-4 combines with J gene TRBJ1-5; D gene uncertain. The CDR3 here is CASSHGLVNQPQHF. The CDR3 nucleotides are TGTGCCAGCAGCCACGGACTGGTCAATCAGCCCCAGCATTTT.